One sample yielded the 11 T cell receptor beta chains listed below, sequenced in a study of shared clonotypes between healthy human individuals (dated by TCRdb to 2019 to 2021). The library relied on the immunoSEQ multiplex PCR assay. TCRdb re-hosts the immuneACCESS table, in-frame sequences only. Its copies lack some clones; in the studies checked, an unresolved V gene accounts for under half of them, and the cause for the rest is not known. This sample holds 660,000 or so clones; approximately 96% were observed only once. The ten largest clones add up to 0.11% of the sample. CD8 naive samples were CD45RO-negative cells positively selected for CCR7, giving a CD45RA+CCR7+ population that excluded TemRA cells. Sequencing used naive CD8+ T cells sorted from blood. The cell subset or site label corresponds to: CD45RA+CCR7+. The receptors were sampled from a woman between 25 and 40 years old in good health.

The CDR3 nucleotides read TGTGCCAGCAGAAGCGGGGTGAACACTGAAGCTTTCTTT. This codes for CASRSGVNTEAFF. The genes are TRBV2 and TRBJ1-1, with unresolved D. The germline V and J ends were trimmed by 6 bases and 0 bases, with 8 bases remaining between them. The germline V gene has CDR1 SNHLY and CDR2 FYNNEI. This CDR3 comprises 13 residues.

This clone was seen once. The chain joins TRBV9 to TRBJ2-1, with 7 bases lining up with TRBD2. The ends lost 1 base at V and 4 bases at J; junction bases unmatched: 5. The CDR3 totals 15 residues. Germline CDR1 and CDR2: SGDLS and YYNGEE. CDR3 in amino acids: CASSVTLAAYNEQFF. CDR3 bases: TGTGCCAGCAGCGTAACGCTAGCGGCTTACAATGAGCAGTTCTTC.

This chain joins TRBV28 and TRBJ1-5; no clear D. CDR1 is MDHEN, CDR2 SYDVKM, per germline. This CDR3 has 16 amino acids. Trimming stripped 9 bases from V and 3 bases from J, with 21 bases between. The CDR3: CASTSFSSRFNQPQHF. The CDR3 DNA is TGTGCCAGTACTAGTTTCAGTTCCCGCTTCAATCAGCCCCAGCATTTT.

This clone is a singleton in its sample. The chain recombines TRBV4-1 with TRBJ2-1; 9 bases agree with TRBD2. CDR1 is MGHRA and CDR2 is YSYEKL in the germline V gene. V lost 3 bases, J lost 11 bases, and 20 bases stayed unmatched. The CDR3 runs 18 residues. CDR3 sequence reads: CASSHKSSGIADDNKQFF. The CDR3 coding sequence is TGCGCCAGCAGCCACAAGTCTAGCGGGATTGCCGACGACAACAAGCAGTTCTTC.

CDR3 sequence: CASSAPTGRGGNQPQHF. The CDR3 DNA reads TGTGCCAGCAGTGCCCCAACCGGGAGGGGCGGCAATCAGCCCCAGCATTTT. The rearrangement links TRBV6-1 to TRBJ1-5, with D perhaps TRBD1 (5 bases). The germline V gene encodes CDR1 MNHNS and CDR2 SASEGT. The ends were cut back, 4 bases at V and 2 bases at J, with 18 bases in the middle. This CDR3 is 17 amino acids long.

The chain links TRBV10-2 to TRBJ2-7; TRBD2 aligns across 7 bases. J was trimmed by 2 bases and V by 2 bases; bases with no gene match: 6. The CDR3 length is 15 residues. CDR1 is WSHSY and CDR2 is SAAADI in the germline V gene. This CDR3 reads CASSERPSGTYEQYF. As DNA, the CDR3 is TGCGCCAGCAGTGAGAGGCCTAGCGGAACCTACGAGCAGTACTTC.

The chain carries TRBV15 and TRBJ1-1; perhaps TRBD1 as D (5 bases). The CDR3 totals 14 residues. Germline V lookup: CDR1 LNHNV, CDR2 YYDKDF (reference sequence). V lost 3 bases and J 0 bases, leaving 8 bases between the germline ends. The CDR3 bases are TGTGCCACCAGCAGCAGGGCGGTGAACACTGAAGCTTTCTTT. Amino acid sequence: CATSSRAVNTEAFF.

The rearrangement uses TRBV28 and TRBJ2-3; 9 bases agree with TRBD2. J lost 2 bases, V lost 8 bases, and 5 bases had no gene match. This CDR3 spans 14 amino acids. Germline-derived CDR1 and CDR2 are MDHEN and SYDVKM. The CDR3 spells CASGIAGVTDTQYF. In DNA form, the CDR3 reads TGTGCCAGCGGTATAGCGGGAGTCACAGATACGCAGTATTTT.

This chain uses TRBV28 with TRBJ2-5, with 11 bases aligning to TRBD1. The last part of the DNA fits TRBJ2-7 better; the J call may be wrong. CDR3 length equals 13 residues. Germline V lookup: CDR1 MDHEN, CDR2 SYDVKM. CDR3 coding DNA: TGTGCCACCGGGACAGGGGGGACCTACGAGCAGTACTTC. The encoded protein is CATGTGGTYEQYF.

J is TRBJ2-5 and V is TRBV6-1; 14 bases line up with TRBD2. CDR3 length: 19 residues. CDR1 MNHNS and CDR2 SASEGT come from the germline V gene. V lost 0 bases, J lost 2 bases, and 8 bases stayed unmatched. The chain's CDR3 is CASSEARPGLAGVQETQYF. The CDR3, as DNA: TGTGCCAGCAGTGAAGCCCGACCGGGACTAGCGGGAGTTCAAGAGACCCAGTACTTC.

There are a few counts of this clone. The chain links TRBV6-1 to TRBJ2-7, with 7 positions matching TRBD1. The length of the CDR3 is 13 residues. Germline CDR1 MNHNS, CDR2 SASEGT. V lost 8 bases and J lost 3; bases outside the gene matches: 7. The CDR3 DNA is TGTGCCAGCGAAAACAGGGGATACTACGAGCAGTACTTC. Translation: CASENRGYYEQYF.